These 9 T cell receptor beta chains were all obtained from the same sample, sequenced in a study of T cell responses to AZD1222 COVID-19 vaccine. Generated by immunoSEQ multiplex PCR, the TCRdb table keeps only in-frame clones and is missing some. The profile covers tens of thousands of clones, with about 82% appearing a single time and roughly a fifth taken by the ten largest. The sequencing here drew on peripheral blood, taken 28 days after the second dose of the MenACWY control vaccine. These receptors originate from an adult who received the MenACWY meningococcal vaccine as a control.

This clone was recorded only once. The J gene is TRBJ1-5, the V gene TRBV12-3 or TRBV12-4, with a weak D call TRBD1 (5 bases). V dropped 1 base and J dropped 8 bases, with 9 bases sitting between them. The CDR3 spans 13 residues. The CDR3 protein is CASSLGPGEPQHF. The CDR3 bases are TGTGCCAGCAGTTTAGGACCGGGGGAGCCCCAGCATTTT.

The chain uses TRBV15 and TRBJ1-5; a possible D gene is TRBD1 (5 bases). This CDR3 is built from 17 residues. The germline V gene encodes CDR1 LNHNV and CDR2 YYDKDF (reference sequence). The V end was cut by 4 bases, the J end by 0 bases, with 16 bases between. The CDR3: CATSKSGLTFSNQPQHF. In nucleotides, the CDR3 is TGTGCCACCAGCAAATCAGGGCTTACCTTTAGCAATCAGCCCCAGCATTTT.

The sample holds a few counts of this clone. The chain employs TRBV5-1 and TRBJ2-1; TRBD2 matches 13 bases. Germline assignment: CDR1 SGHRS and CDR2 YFSETQ. The CDR3 consists of 16 residues. V dropped 3 bases and J dropped 12; count of bases not matched to a gene: 12. The CDR3 DNA is TGCGCCAGCAGCTCGACTAGCGGGAGGACCACTGGGGGGCAGTTCTTC. Protein sequence: CASSSTSGRTTGGQFF.

The chain carries TRBV24-1 and TRBJ2-7; a possible D gene is TRBD1 (6 bases). The germline CDR1 and CDR2 sequences are KGHDR and SFDVKD. The CDR3 has 12 amino acids. V shed 4 bases and J shed 6 bases, with 9 bases lying between them. The CDR3 region has the DNA TGTGCCACCAGTGAACAGGGCGGCGAGCAGTACTTC. Translated, it gives CATSEQGGEQYF.

This sequence joins TRBV5-4 and TRBJ1-1, with 12 nucleotides matching TRBD1. Per germline, CDR1 SGHNT and CDR2 YYREEE (reference sequence). V dropped 4 bases and J dropped 2; count of bases not matched to a gene: 12. This CDR3 has 18 residues. The CDR3 nucleotides are TGTGCCAGCAGCCCCTGGGACAGGGGGCGCCGGGTTAACACTGAAGCTTTCTTT. Amino acid sequence: CASSPWDRGRRVNTEAFF.

J is TRBJ2-2 and V is TRBV27; 9 bases agree with TRBD2. The CDR3 has 18 amino acids. V dropped 2 bases and J dropped 0; count of bases not matched to a gene: 7. In germline, CDR1 is MNHEY, CDR2 SMNVEV (reference sequence). This CDR3 is CASSLGVAGVANTGELFF. The DNA for the CDR3 is TGTGCCAGCAGTTTAGGAGTAGCGGGGGTCGCGAACACCGGGGAGCTGTTTTTT.

The genes are TRBV2 and TRBJ1-5; D not resolved. Trimming removed 1 base from V and 0 bases from J, with 7 bases in between. The germline gives CDR1 SNHLY, CDR2 FYNNEI. The CDR3 sequence is 15 residues long. CDR3 coding DNA: TGTGCCAGCAGTGAAGATCTGAATAGCAATCAGCCCCAGCATTTT. Its translation is CASSEDLNSNQPQHF.

The chain carries TRBV6-5 and TRBJ2-4; 8 bases agree with TRBD1. The germline V gene encodes CDR1 MNHEY and CDR2 SVGAGI. The CDR3 has 14 residues. V was pared by 10 bases and J by 1 base, with 6 bases of the junction left unmatched. CDR3 nucleotides: TGTGCCACCACCGGGGACAGGGCCAAAAACATTCAGTACTTC. Its translation: CATTGDRAKNIQYF.

The CDR3 spells CASSSPSRIKAFF. DNA of the CDR3: TGTGCCAGCAGTTCCCCATCCCGGATAAAAGCTTTCTTT. The chain links TRBV28 to TRBJ1-1; the D is unclear. This CDR3 contains 13 residues. The V gene lost 4 bases and the J gene lost 9 bases, with 15 bases spanning the gap. Germline CDR1 reads MDHEN; CDR2 reads SYDVKM.